The subject of this entry is one T cell receptor (beta chain). The antigen remains undetermined. Treatment: some 20 received Ad26.COV2.S at low or high dose, single or two shots; about 5 received placebo; per-sample allocation not given. Each sample was drawn 63 days after the first injection (of vaccine or placebo). The data were produced by immunoSEQ multiplex PCR, yet TCRdb's version contains in-frame clones alone and is incomplete. This sample has hundreds of thousands of clones; about 92% occur once, and the top ten carry around 1.7%. This sample stems from a study of Ad26.COV2.S vaccination and SARS-CoV-2 variants. Study background: Among those in the COV1001 Ad26.COV2.S trial arm was the donor. Study conclusions and caveats: It was vaccine recipients, not placebo recipients, who had the higher spike-specific TCR breadth.

The length of the CDR3 is 16 residues. The V gene lost 1 base and the J gene lost 0 bases, with 11 bases spanning the gap. The V gene's germline CDR1 is LGHNA and CDR2 YSLEER. This receptor was identified in a person aged 18 to 65 who received the Ad26.COV2.S COVID-19 vaccine or a placebo. The rearrangement uses TRBV4-3 and TRBJ2-3; D unresolved. Sequencing used peripheral blood, obtained in a trial of Ad26.COV2.S vaccine versus placebo. CDR3 nucleotide sequence: TGCGCCAGCAGCCAAGTTGTCCAGCGCAGCACAGATACGCAGTATTTT. Its protein is CASSQVVQRSTDTQYF.